The clone carrying this TCR beta chain was observed once. Its antigen is undetermined. At one boundary the junction diverges from the germline segment, which might be a read error. Without any cell sorting, roughly 20-32 mg of bulk tissue yielded co-extracted RNA and DNA. Cases comprised patients with primary liver carcinoma who received surgical resection. This CDR3 spans 15 amino acids. Germline CDR1 is SGHNT and CDR2 is YYREEE (reference sequence). cDNA specific to TCR beta was made from about 550 ng of total RNA, with a constant-region primer employed for priming. Slightly modified ARM-PCR, run as three nested multiplex PCR rounds, produced the TCR beta libraries. Use of TRBV1-TRBV30 forward primers with a C-beta reverse primer characterized the first two PCR rounds, which lasted about 9 cycles each. Each CDR3 protein gets one entry after TCRdb re-called the multiplex PCR reads with MiXCR. The sample consists of approximately 73,000 distinct CDR3 sequences, 71% of them appearing once.

The data were obtained in a study of tumor-infiltrating lymphocytes in primary liver carcinoma. Overall study context: Tumor lesions were T1-T3 N0M0 and spanned roughly 4.2 to 11 cm. Overall study results and limits: Pairs comparing tumor with adjacent tissue or blood overlapped less than pairs drawn from tumor regions.

This chain uses TRBV5-4 with TRBJ1-1; 7 positions match TRBD1. The TCR comes from a woman aged 55-75 years with primary liver carcinoma and hepatitis B virus infection. Material: liver tumor tissue from sampling region 4. Specified subset: tumor region T4, right-lateral pole. CDR3 protein: CANSLGTEVITEAFF. The DNA of the CDR3 is TGTGCCAACAGCTTGGGGACAGAGGTCATCACTGAAGCTTTCTTT.